These 5 T cell receptor beta chains came from one sample sequenced in a study of response to subunit inactivated influenza vaccine. TCRdb re-called the RT-PCR reads with MiXCR, one entry per CDR3 protein. The table shows more than 600,000 distinct CDR3 sequences, with roughly 20% occurring only once. Sequenced here: PBMCs from blood, sampled roughly 5 days after vaccination. These receptors were taken from a man aged 45-65 years who received an inactivated influenza vaccine.

This rearrangement joins TRBV12-3 or TRBV12-4 to TRBJ1-5; 7 positions match TRBD1. The CDR3 consists of 14 residues. The V segment lost 7 bases and the J segment 6 bases; nucleotides outside the gene matches: 9. This chain's CDR3 is CASTKYRGGQPQHF. In DNA, the CDR3 is TGTGCCAGCACCAAGTACAGGGGAGGTCAGCCCCAGCATTTT.

The chain employs TRBV7-6 and TRBJ2-7; 7 bases are shared with TRBD1. The V gene end was trimmed by 5 bases and the J gene end by 6 bases; junction bases not matched to a gene: 4. Germline V gene data show CDR1 as SGHVS and CDR2 as FNYEAQ. This CDR3 comprises 12 residues. CDR3 sequence: CASSEQGREQYF. In DNA form, the CDR3 reads TGTGCCAGCAGCGAACAGGGGCGCGAGCAGTACTTC.

This chain links TRBV20-1 with TRBJ1-6; possible D gene TRBD1, 6 bases. Germline V gene data show CDR1 as DFQATT and CDR2 as SNEGSKA (reference sequence). The V end lost 3 bases, the J end lost 6 bases, and 9 bases lay between the germline ends. The CDR3 is made up of 13 amino acids. The CDR3 protein is CSASTGTNSPLHF. DNA for the CDR3: TGCAGTGCTAGTACAGGGACTAATTCACCCCTCCACTTT.

This clonotype was observed a few times. V gene TRBV19 combines with J gene TRBJ1-5; tentatively, D is TRBD1 (6 bases). V shed 1 base and J shed 2 bases, with 9 bases lying between them. The CDR3 contains 15 residues. Germline CDR1 is LNHDA and CDR2 is SQIVND (reference sequence). The CDR3 here is CASSIGRQGNQPQHF. DNA of the CDR3: TGTGCCAGTAGTATAGGGAGACAGGGCAATCAGCCCCAGCATTTT.

This clonotype was counted only a few times. The rearrangement links TRBV12-3 or TRBV12-4 to TRBJ2-5; 7 bases align to TRBD1. Trimming cost V 5 bases and J 5 bases; bases outside gene matches: 8. This CDR3 is built from 14 residues. For the CDR3, the DNA is TGTGCCAGCAGTAAACAGGGGAGAGAGGAGACCCAGTACTTC. Residues: CASSKQGREETQYF.